This T cell receptor (beta chain) stems from a study of cytomegalovirus exposure and HLA in healthy donors. Study information: In terms of ancestry, the Caucasian-associated cluster contained around 79% of the approximately 400 genotyped donors. Findings of the study overall: Several top significant clusters appeared, in a later analysis, to be linked to common viral pathogens. When analyzed later, the rates of TCR association showed variation by HLA locus, with DRB1 the most and HLA-C the fewest. As was reported, the classifier diagnosed cytomegalovirus status with high specificity and sensitivity.

Use of 60 Vbeta and 13 Jbeta primers characterized the PCR. Clones were read by immunoSEQ multiplex PCR, and TCRdb kept only the in-frame ones, dropping some. The sample carries approximately 140,000 clones, roughly 62% recorded once. Concerning this clone itself: Its antigen is unknown.

From germline, CDR1 is SEHNR and CDR2 FQNEAQ (reference sequence). The CDR3 is 12 amino acids. V shed 5 bases, J shed 9 bases, and the junction held 5 bases outside the gene matches. This receptor was identified in a male donor in good health and CMV-seronegative. The gene calls are TRBV7-9 and TRBJ1-1; 8 bases agree with TRBD1. The specimen was PBMCs. The CDR3 region is CASSPTGVQAFF. CDR3 in DNA: TGTGCCAGCAGCCCGACAGGGGTTCAAGCTTTCTTT.